This T cell receptor (beta chain) derives from a study of identical twins. Overall study findings and caveats: Conclusions were drawn cross-sectionally by statistical analysis, without following the same donors. In cord blood, abundant beta clonotypes had fewer insertions; memory showed no trend.

This clonotype was seen only a few times. Its antigen is unidentified. The germline V gene encodes CDR1 MDHEN and CDR2 SYDVKM. The CDR3 is made up of 15 amino acids. With V trimmed by 6 bases and J by 7 bases, 8 bases remained unmatched. With template switching, a universal primer site was added, and the cDNA carried unique molecular identifiers. TCRdb redid the calling of the 5' RACE reads with MiXCR, one entry per CDR3 protein. In the table there are around 530,000 distinct CDR3 sequences, roughly 15% of which are singletons. The same data also contributed to another study, on yellow fever vaccine responses in identical twins.

The chain recombines TRBV28 with TRBJ2-2, with 10 bases matching TRBD2. Sequencing was done on a sample of CD4+ T cells sorted from blood. This TCR was recovered from a woman under 30 in good health. CDR3 in amino acids: CASRESGRAFGELFF. The CDR3 nucleotides are TGTGCCAGCAGGGAGAGCGGGAGGGCCTTCGGGGAGCTGTTTTTT.